The clone carrying this T cell receptor (beta chain) was observed a few times. Its antigen is currently unknown. The data were taken from a study of T-cell memory formation after mild COVID-19. Study in general: Among the donors, TCR clusters were largely specific to each donor.

The CDR3 length is 16 residues. CDR1 SNHLY and CDR2 FYNNEI come from the germline V gene. V shed 6 bases, J shed 0 bases, and the junction held 3 bases outside the gene matches. Points from the study as a whole: There were some responding clones in pre-infection memory, which suggested that cross-reactive memory had joined. Clones that contracted from day 15 to 85 had balanced CD4/CD8; later expanders were CD4+ biased. Most CD4+ clones that shrank were in CM and EM, while CD8+ ones turned up in EMRA.

TCRdb recomputed calls from the 5' RACE reads with MiXCR, one row per CDR3 protein. The sample lists some 350,000 distinct CDR3 sequences; 15% were seen once. This clonotype was obtained from a man in his late teens or twenties who had mild COVID-19 (a few samples of this study predate the infection). Cell type and time point are not known. The material sequenced was PBMCs or a T cell subset sorted from them (not recorded which). This chain uses TRBV2 with TRBJ2-4, with 12 bases matching TRBD2. The CDR3 here is CASRRLAGEAKNIQYF. The DNA for the CDR3 is TGTGCCAGCAGACGACTAGCGGGGGAAGCCAAAAACATTCAGTACTTC. The whole variable domain, filled in from reference TRBV2 and TRBJ2-4, reads EPEVTQTPSHQVTQMGQEVILRCVPISNHLYFYWYRQILGQKVEFLVSFYNNEISEKSEIFDDQFSVERPDGSNFTLKIRSTKLEDSAMYFCASRRLAGEAKNIQYFGAGTRLSVL.